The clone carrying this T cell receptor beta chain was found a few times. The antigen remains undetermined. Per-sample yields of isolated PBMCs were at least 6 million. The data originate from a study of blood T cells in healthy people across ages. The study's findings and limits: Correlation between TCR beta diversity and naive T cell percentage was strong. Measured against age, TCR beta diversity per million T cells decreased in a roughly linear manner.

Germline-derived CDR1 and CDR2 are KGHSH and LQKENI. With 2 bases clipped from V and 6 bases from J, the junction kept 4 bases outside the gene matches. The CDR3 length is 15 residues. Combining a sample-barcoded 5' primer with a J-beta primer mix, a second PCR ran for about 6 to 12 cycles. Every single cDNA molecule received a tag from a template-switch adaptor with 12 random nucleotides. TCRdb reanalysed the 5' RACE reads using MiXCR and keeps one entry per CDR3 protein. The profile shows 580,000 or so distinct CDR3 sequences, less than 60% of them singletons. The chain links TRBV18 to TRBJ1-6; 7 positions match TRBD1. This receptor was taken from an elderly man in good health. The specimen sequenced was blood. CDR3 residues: CASSPNRGSNSPLHF. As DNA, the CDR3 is TGTGCCAGCTCACCAAACAGGGGTAGTAATTCACCCCTCCACTTT.